Listed below are T cell receptor beta chains from one sample, sequenced in a study of Tregs in tolerant kidney transplant recipients. This table comes from immunoSEQ multiplex PCR, and its TCRdb copy is limited to in-frame clones, with some not included. This sample has roughly 69,000 clones, with less than 90% found just once. This specimen consisted of CD4+ T cells from blood, obtained before the transplant. The receptors were gathered from a human donor who received a combined kidney and bone marrow transplant. The CDR3 runs from the conserved cysteine through the conserved F or W. The order of the fields is J gene, V gene, clone size, D gene, CDR3 protein, CDR3 DNA. A D gene is named only where the DNA matches it firmly. The size of a clone is reported for some rows only, either as once, few or many, or as a class for expanded clones.

j_gene: TRBJ2-3; v_gene: TRBV6-1; abundance: .; d_gene: TRBD2; CDR3aa: CASSGLAADTQYF; CDR3nt: TGTGCCAGCAGTGGACTAGCGGCAGATACGCAGTATTTT
j_gene: TRBJ1-1; v_gene: TRBV11-2; abundance: .; d_gene: .; CDR3aa: CASSPYGGRGTEAFF; CDR3nt: TGTGCCAGCAGCCCGTACGGAGGCCGAGGTACTGAAGCTTTCTTT
j_gene: TRBJ2-3; v_gene: TRBV7-9; abundance: .; d_gene: TRBD2; CDR3aa: CASSLAIGSGNTDTQYF; CDR3nt: TGTGCCAGCAGCTTAGCAATAGGTAGCGGGAATACAGATACGCAGTATTTT
j_gene: TRBJ2-1; v_gene: TRBV7-9; abundance: .; d_gene: .; CDR3aa: CASSTAPRVREFF; CDR3nt: TGTGCCAGCAGCACGGCTCCGAGGGTTCGGGAGTTCTTC
j_gene: TRBJ2-2; v_gene: TRBV28; abundance: .; d_gene: TRBD1; CDR3aa: CASRFGTGSTGELFF; CDR3nt: TGTGCCAGCAGATTCGGGACAGGGAGCACCGGGGAGCTGTTTTTT
j_gene: TRBJ2-2; v_gene: TRBV11-2; abundance: once; d_gene: TRBD1; CDR3aa: CASSDRTGLGTGELFF; CDR3nt: TGTGCCAGCAGCGATCGGACAGGGTTGGGCACCGGGGAGCTGTTTTTT
j_gene: TRBJ1-4; v_gene: TRBV19; abundance: .; d_gene: TRBD1; CDR3aa: CASSTQGATNEKLFF; CDR3nt: TGTGCCAGTAGTACACAGGGGGCCACTAATGAAAAACTGTTTTTT
j_gene: TRBJ2-6; v_gene: TRBV28; abundance: .; d_gene: .; CDR3aa: CASSLQLNGANVLTF; CDR3nt: TGTGCCAGCAGTTTACAACTTAATGGGGCCAACGTCCTGACTTTC
j_gene: TRBJ2-7; v_gene: TRBV19; abundance: .; d_gene: TRBD2; CDR3aa: CASTRTSDSYEQYF; CDR3nt: TGTGCCAGTACCCGGACTAGCGACTCCTACGAGCAGTACTTC
j_gene: TRBJ2-3; v_gene: TRBV28; abundance: .; d_gene: TRBD2; CDR3aa: CASRSGTSGSGGTDTQYF; CDR3nt: TGTGCCAGCAGATCCGGGACTAGCGGGAGTGGGGGCACAGATACGCAGTATTTT
j_gene: TRBJ1-2; v_gene: TRBV25-1; abundance: .; d_gene: TRBD1; CDR3aa: CASSEGGRGLGYTF; CDR3nt: TGTGCCAGCAGTGAAGGGGGCAGGGGGCTTGGCTACACCTTC
j_gene: TRBJ1-4; v_gene: TRBV6-5; abundance: .; d_gene: .; CDR3aa: CASSKAWGGEKLFF; CDR3nt: TGTGCCAGCAGCAAGGCGTGGGGCGGTGAAAAACTGTTTTTT
j_gene: TRBJ1-1; v_gene: TRBV29-1; abundance: .; d_gene: .; CDR3aa: CSVPSGVVGTEAFF; CDR3nt: TGCAGCGTTCCTTCGGGGGTTGTGGGCACTGAAGCTTTCTTT
j_gene: TRBJ2-1; v_gene: TRBV9; abundance: .; d_gene: .; CDR3aa: CASSPYLGSSYNEQFF; CDR3nt: TGTGCCAGCAGCCCTTACTTAGGGAGCTCCTACAATGAGCAGTTCTTC
j_gene: TRBJ2-6; v_gene: TRBV5-5; abundance: .; d_gene: .; CDR3aa: CASSLIVTDSGANVLTF; CDR3nt: TGTGCCAGCAGCTTAATTGTTACAGACTCTGGGGCCAACGTCCTGACTTTC
j_gene: TRBJ2-1; v_gene: TRBV29-1; abundance: .; d_gene: TRBD2; CDR3aa: CSVEGGGEQFF; CDR3nt: TGCAGCGTTGAAGGGGGGGGTGAGCAGTTCTTC
j_gene: TRBJ2-7; v_gene: TRBV7-7; abundance: .; d_gene: .; CDR3aa: CASSPATGDEQYF; CDR3nt: TGTGCCAGCAGCCCGGCGACCGGGGACGAGCAGTACTTC
j_gene: TRBJ2-1; v_gene: TRBV18; abundance: .; d_gene: TRBD2; CDR3aa: CASSQTSGAYNEQFF; CDR3nt: TGTGCCAGCTCACAGACTAGCGGTGCCTACAATGAGCAGTTCTTC
j_gene: TRBJ2-7; v_gene: TRBV27; abundance: .; d_gene: TRBD1; CDR3aa: CASRSHRDRDVEQYF; CDR3nt: TGTGCCAGCAGATCTCATCGGGACAGGGATGTCGAGCAGTACTTC
j_gene: TRBJ1-5; v_gene: TRBV10-3; abundance: .; d_gene: TRBD1; CDR3aa: CAISGSTGNQPQHF; CDR3nt: TGTGCCATCAGCGGCTCGACAGGGAACCAGCCCCAGCATTTT
j_gene: TRBJ2-5; v_gene: TRBV19; abundance: .; d_gene: TRBD1; CDR3aa: CAKTGTGDETQYF; CDR3nt: TGTGCCAAAACCGGGACAGGGGACGAGACCCAGTACTTC
j_gene: TRBJ2-5; v_gene: TRBV15; abundance: once; d_gene: .; CDR3aa: CATSRDLGIQETQYF; CDR3nt: TGTGCCACCAGCAGAGATCTGGGCATCCAAGAGACCCAGTACTTC
j_gene: TRBJ2-3; v_gene: TRBV5-1; abundance: .; d_gene: .; CDR3aa: CASSSLASDTQYF; CDR3nt: TGCGCCAGCAGCTCACTAGCTTCAGATACGCAGTATTTT
j_gene: TRBJ2-1; v_gene: TRBV2; abundance: few; d_gene: .; CDR3aa: CASNRQYNEQFF; CDR3nt: TGTGCCAGCAACAGGCAGTACAATGAGCAGTTCTTC